Listed here is a single T cell receptor beta chain. CDR3 regions were amplified by Arm-PCR using iRepertoire HTBI primers to build TCR beta libraries. TCRdb called the multiplex PCR reads again in MiXCR, with one record for every CDR3 protein. The profile shows 400,000 to 550,000 distinct CDR3 sequences, less than 20% of them singletons. The CDR3 runs 16 residues. The trim removed 5 bases at V and 5 bases at J, leaving 10 bases unmatched. Germline CDR1 is DFQATT and CDR2 is SNEGSKA (reference sequence). The data derive from a study of regulatory T cells in long-lasting Graves disease. Time point specified: newly diagnosed GD, antithyroid drugs for less than 3 months. RNA extracted from PBMCs served as the sequencing template. These records were also assigned to another study, of T cells in Graves' hyperthyroidism and ophthalmopathy. That study adds: Graves' hyperthyroidism was deemed stable absent ophthalmopathy progression within 18 months.

This specimen was peripheral blood mononuclear cells (PBMCs), taken at new diagnosis, from a patient treated with antithyroid drugs. This sequence joins TRBV20-1 and TRBJ2-6; TRBD1 matches at 9 bases. This clonotype was obtained from a woman in her twenties or thirties with Graves disease. CDR3 nucleotides: TGCAGTGCTCCGAGGACAGGGGAGGCTTGGGCCAACGTCCTGACTTTC. Residues: CSAPRTGEAWANVLTF.